A selection of T cell receptor beta chains follows, all from one sample in a study of early T cells in non-severe SARS-CoV-2 infection. Using its own MiXCR run on the 5' RACE reads, TCRdb lists one record per CDR3 protein. The table shows tens of thousands of distinct CDR3 sequences, with approximately 15% occurring only once. Sequenced: whole blood. The receptor set was obtained from an adult who was a healthcare worker with PCR-confirmed SARS-CoV-2 infection or an uninfected control (not recorded which). The CDR3 runs from the conserved cysteine through the conserved F or W. A D gene is named only where the DNA matches it firmly.

CDR3,V,D
CASSSSGLAAYYDEQFF,TRBV7-6,TRBD2
CASSDRLHEQFF,TRBV7-2,-
CASSPTGTMNTEAFF,TRBV18,-
CAGVGDTQYF,TRBV28,-
CASSPTSYNEQFF,TRBV7-9,-
CASSHGGDTEAFF,TRBV7-8,-
CSAAGIGAYEQYF,TRBV20-1,-
CSARGGTSGYNEQFF,TRBV20-1,TRBD2
CASSLAGTGNYGYTF,TRBV7-2,TRBD1
CASSVSSGTQYF,TRBV7-2,TRBD2
CASSQDSSRGRNEQYF,TRBV4-1,-
CASSLVAGKGYGYTF,TRBV7-6,-
CASSPRGGLSYEQYF,TRBV28,TRBD2
CASSYRAGDQPQHF,TRBV28,-
CASSLAASLSSTDTQYF,TRBV5-4,-
CASSGGEPNYNSPLHF,TRBV9,-
CASTRGVDQETQYF,TRBV28,TRBD2
CSASKGGGYGYTF,TRBV20-1,TRBD1
CASSKLAVSYNEQFF,TRBV19,TRBD2
CASSLEGPSTYEQYF,TRBV5-1,-
CASSFGGSPYEQYF,TRBV5-6,TRBD2
CASRWGRGTEAFF,TRBV12-3/TRBV12-4,-
CASSFSRSSYEQYF,TRBV27,-
CASSSPGTGPFYEQYF,TRBV7-9,TRBD1
CASSPRFPLEQYF,TRBV27,-
CASSPRLAGETQYF,TRBV7-9,TRBD2
CSASNLRTSGRGSGANVLTF,TRBV20-1,TRBD2
CASSSGTGRRETQYF,TRBV11-1,TRBD1
CASSRGLAVAGEQFF,TRBV7-9,TRBD2
CASSQSFSGSHNEQFF,TRBV3-1,-
CASSGDRERTSGSGEQFF,TRBV7-6,TRBD2
CASSPQGGGQGWNTQYF,TRBV6-1,TRBD1
CASSLNGFEGPDTQYF,TRBV7-9,-
CASRGRDTGNTIYF,TRBV9,-
CASSLAGSEAFF,TRBV5-1,-
CASSPGLASYNEQFF,TRBV6-2/TRBV6-3,TRBD2
CASSLHENEQFF,TRBV12-3/TRBV12-4,-
CASSEDSSYNEQFF,TRBV2,-
CASMRAGGFIDEQYF,TRBV19,TRBD2
CLCQTSGREETQYF,TRBV29-1,TRBD2
CASRTSGGAGDTQYF,TRBV6-6,TRBD2
CASSPTKVNGELFF,TRBV7-9,-
CASSLSGETMSTFF,TRBV7-9,-
CASSKRNNEQFF,TRBV25-1,-
CATATSFYNEQFF,TRBV2,-
CASSLTRYNEQFF,TRBV27,-
CASSQDLGTEAFF,TRBV14,-
CSARGEGLTYEQYF,TRBV20-1,-
CASSQPQGSGANVLTF,TRBV23-1,-
CASSTENRRETQYF,TRBV7-9,-
CALRGRGNTIYF,TRBV14,-
CASSLTPGGGNNEQYF,TRBV12-3/TRBV12-4,TRBD1
CASSLVSSANTGELFF,TRBV5-5,-
CSARSLARIYEQYF,TRBV20-1,-
CASSLSGEPGANVLTF,TRBV12-3/TRBV12-4,-